Included here is one T cell receptor (beta chain) sequence, with context. Germline V gene lookup returns CDR1 MDHEN and CDR2 SYDVKM. The CDR3 runs to 18 residues. V was shortened by 5 bases and J by 0 bases, with 22 bases between the two germline ends. This sample was included in a study of blood T cell repertoires in COVID-19. Repertoires were generated with immunoSEQ multiplex PCR, while TCRdb's copy carries only in-frame clones and drops some. This table has about 150,000 clones, over 75% appearing once. The V call is TRBV28, the J call TRBJ1-2; no firm D call. Sequenced sample: peripheral blood. The origin of this receptor is a woman aged 60-75 years with active COVID-19. The CDR3 DNA reads as TGTGCCAGCAGTCCCCCTAGTGGATACGGCGGGGCTAACTATGGCTACACCTTC. Its translation is CASSPPSGYGGANYGYTF.